The 14 T cell receptor beta chains below all came from one sample that was sequenced in a study of cytomegalovirus exposure and HLA in healthy donors. This PCR relied on a set of 60 Vbeta primers and 13 Jbeta primers. Measured with immunoSEQ multiplex PCR; TCRdb has only the in-frame clones, and not every one. Its listing shows 60,000 to 90,000 clones. Sequenced material: PBMCs. Source of these receptors: a woman aged 40 to 50 in good health and CMV-seropositive.

This chain links TRBV2 with TRBJ2-5, with 10 bases that match TRBD2. The germline CDR1 and CDR2 sequences are SNHLY and FYNNEI. Trimming at V came to 6 bases and at J to 5 bases, leaving 0 bases not matched to a gene. The length of the CDR3 is 12 residues. CDR3 in DNA: TGTGCCAGCAGGGGACTAGCGGAGACCCAGTACTTC. Residues: CASRGLAETQYF.

This sequence joins TRBV2 and TRBJ1-6; 9 bases map to TRBD1. CDR3 length equals 15 residues. Per the germline V gene, CDR1 is SNHLY and CDR2 is FYNNEI. V gave up 3 bases and J gave up 5 bases; unmatched junction bases: 2. CDR3 DNA: TGTGCCAGCAGTGAGGGACAGGGTGATAATTCACCCCTCCACTTT. This codes for CASSEGQGDNSPLHF. The entire variable domain, with the rest obtained from reference TRBV2 and TRBJ1-6, is as follows: EPEVTQTPSHQVTQMGQEVILRCVPISNHLYFYWYRQILGQKVEFLVSFYNNEISEKSEIFDDQFSVERPDGSNFTLKIRSTKLEDSAMYFCASSEGQGDNSPLHFGNGTRLTVT.

The chain couples TRBV5-4 to TRBJ2-7; TRBD2 agrees at 7 bases. CDR3 length: 15 amino acids. Unmatched junction bases numbered 6, after V lost 1 base and J lost 2 bases. Germline loops: CDR1 SGHNT, CDR2 YYREEE (reference sequence). Here the CDR3 reads CASSLYGGSPYEQYF. The CDR3 DNA reads as TGTGCCAGCAGCTTGTACGGCGGGAGCCCCTACGAGCAGTACTTC.

The chain employs TRBV28 and TRBJ1-1; 9 bases agree with TRBD1. Trimming removed 5 bases from V and 8 bases from J; junction bases left unmatched: 9. Germline values: CDR1 MDHEN, CDR2 SYDVKM. This CDR3 has 14 amino acids. CDR3 in amino acids: CASSPRDRVLEAFF. CDR3 bases: TGTGCCAGCAGTCCCCGGGACAGGGTGCTGGAAGCTTTCTTT. Combining the CDR3 with reference TRBV28 and TRBJ1-1 gives the whole variable domain DVKVTQSSRYLVKRTGEKVFLECVQDMDHENMFWYRQDPGLGLRLIYFSYDVKMKEKGDIPEGYSVSREKKERFSLILESASTNQTSMYLCASSPRDRVLEAFFGQGTRLTVV.

This chain connects TRBV5-1 to TRBJ1-3, with TRBD1 matching over 9 bases. J was trimmed by 7 bases and V by 4 bases; bases with no gene match: 6. CDR1 and CDR2 (germline): SGHRS, YFSETQ. This CDR3 has 14 residues. CDR3 coding DNA: TGCGCCAGCAGCCCTGGACAGGGGACGAACACCATATATTTT. It codes for CASSPGQGTNTIYF.

V usage is TRBV4-2 and J usage is TRBJ2-1; 11 positions agree with TRBD2. The CDR3 length is 18 residues. The V gene's germline CDR1 is LGHNA and CDR2 YNFKEQ. V was pared by 4 bases and J by 6 bases, with 14 bases of the junction left unmatched. CDR3 nucleotides: TGTGCCAGCAGCCTCGTCGGGCTAGCGGGAGGAGATCGCAATGAGCAGTTCTTC. This encodes CASSLVGLAGGDRNEQFF.

The CDR3, as DNA: TGTGCCAGCAGTTTAACTATGGGGGCCGCTACGTTAGGTCTTACTGAAGCTTTCTTT. As protein: CASSLTMGAATLGLTEAFF. The chain has TRBV27 and TRBJ1-1; D may be TRBD1 (6 bases). This CDR3 is 19 amino acids long. Germline assignment: CDR1 MNHEY and CDR2 SMNVEV (reference sequence). V gave up 2 bases and J gave up 5 bases, with 27 bases separating them.

V and J are TRBV6-4 and TRBJ2-6; D is possibly TRBD2 (5 bases). Trimming cost V 0 bases and J 0 bases, with 6 bases left between them. Germline V lookup: CDR1 MRHNA, CDR2 SNTAGT. There are 16 residues in the CDR3. The CDR3 nucleotides read TGTGCCAGCAGTGACTCGGCGGGCTCTGGGGCCAACGTCCTGACTTTC. This translates into CASSDSAGSGANVLTF.

The J gene is TRBJ2-5, the V gene TRBV19, with TRBD2 matching over 14 bases. With 8 bases clipped from V and 2 bases from J, the junction kept 4 bases outside the gene matches. Germline V lookup: CDR1 LNHDA, CDR2 SQIVND (reference sequence). There are 15 residues in the CDR3. The CDR3 spells CASGRLAGGQETQYF. In nucleotides, the CDR3 is TGTGCCAGTGGTAGACTAGCGGGGGGGCAAGAGACCCAGTACTTC.

The CDR3 protein is CASSYWASGTYEQYF. The CDR3 DNA sequence: TGTGCCAGCAGTTACTGGGCTAGCGGGACCTACGAGCAGTACTTC. The rearrangement joins TRBV6-5 to TRBJ2-7; 9 nucleotides agree with TRBD2. Germline V gene sequence: CDR1 MNHEY, CDR2 SVGAGI. Germline trimming cut 1 base from V and 2 bases from J; bases unmatched to any gene: 3. The CDR3 has 15 residues.

V usage is TRBV5-1 and J usage is TRBJ2-7; 12 bases align to TRBD2. CDR3 length equals 15 residues. V was clipped by 3 bases and J by 0 bases; unmatched bases: 1. Looked up from germline, CDR1 is SGHRS and CDR2 is YFSETQ. CDR3: CASSWTSGDSYEQYF. The DNA of the CDR3 is TGCGCCAGCAGCTGGACTAGCGGGGACTCCTACGAGCAGTACTTC. Full variable domain (rest looked up from reference TRBV5-1 and TRBJ2-7): KAGVTQTPRYLIKTRGQQVTLSCSPISGHRSVSWYQQTPGQGLQFLFEYFSETQRNKGNFPGRFSGRQFSNSRSEMNVSTLELGDSALYLCASSWTSGDSYEQYFGPGTRLTVT.

The chain has TRBV6-4 and TRBJ2-3; 7 bases agree with TRBD1. V dropped 3 bases and J dropped 3; count of bases not matched to a gene: 3. Germline V gives CDR1 MRHNA, CDR2 SNTAGT. CDR3 length: 14 amino acids. This CDR3 is CASSETGSTDTQYF. In nucleotides, the CDR3 is TGTGCCAGCAGTGAGACAGGGAGTACAGATACGCAGTATTTT.

The genes are TRBV14 and TRBJ1-1, with TRBD1 matching 10 bases. The junction had 0 bases not matched to a gene; V was cut back by 1 base and J by 10 bases. From germline, CDR1 is SGHDN and CDR2 FVKESK. This CDR3 is 12 amino acids long. The CDR3 DNA reads TGTGCCAGCAGCCAAGGGACAGGGGGAGCTTTCTTT. Amino acids: CASSQGTGGAFF.

The V gene is TRBV5-1, the J gene TRBJ1-4; D gene ambiguous. The ends were cut back, 4 bases at V and 8 bases at J, with 15 bases in the middle. Germline V gene data show CDR1 as SGHRS and CDR2 as YFSETQ. CDR3 size: 14 residues. The CDR3 nucleotides read TGCGCCAGCAGCCCGGGGAGTGCTGACGAAAAACTGTTTTTT. Its protein product is CASSPGSADEKLFF.